This T cell receptor (beta chain) was documented in a study of beta chain features in type 1 diabetes. Turning to the study itself: Patients did not differ from healthy donors in age, gender or cell yield.

Every isolated RNA sample was fully reverse transcribed, so sequencing captured expressed TCRB transcripts. Clones were read by immunoSEQ multiplex PCR, and TCRdb kept only the in-frame ones, dropping some. The sample holds 100,000 to 150,000 clones, approximately 15% seen once. Whole-study findings and limits: Type 1 diabetes patients had moderately but significantly shorter TCRB CDR3s in all four CD4+ subsets. Type 1 diabetes patients showed fewer insertions and more deletions at VDJ junctions.

This clone occurred a few times. Its antigen is unidentified. One heparinised blood draw, averaging about 120 mL, came from each donor. The sample comprised central memory CD4+ T cells from blood. This clonotype was obtained from a man between 18 and 29 years old with type 1 diabetes.

CDR3 coding DNA: TGTGCCAGCAGCGTAGGTGGACAGGGCACTGAAGCTTTCTTT. This codes for CASSVGGQGTEAFF. This chain links TRBV9 with TRBJ1-1, with 8 bases identical to TRBD1. The CDR3 contains 14 residues. Germline assignment: CDR1 SGDLS and CDR2 YYNGEE. Trimming at V came to 0 bases and at J to 4 bases, leaving 2 bases not matched to a gene.